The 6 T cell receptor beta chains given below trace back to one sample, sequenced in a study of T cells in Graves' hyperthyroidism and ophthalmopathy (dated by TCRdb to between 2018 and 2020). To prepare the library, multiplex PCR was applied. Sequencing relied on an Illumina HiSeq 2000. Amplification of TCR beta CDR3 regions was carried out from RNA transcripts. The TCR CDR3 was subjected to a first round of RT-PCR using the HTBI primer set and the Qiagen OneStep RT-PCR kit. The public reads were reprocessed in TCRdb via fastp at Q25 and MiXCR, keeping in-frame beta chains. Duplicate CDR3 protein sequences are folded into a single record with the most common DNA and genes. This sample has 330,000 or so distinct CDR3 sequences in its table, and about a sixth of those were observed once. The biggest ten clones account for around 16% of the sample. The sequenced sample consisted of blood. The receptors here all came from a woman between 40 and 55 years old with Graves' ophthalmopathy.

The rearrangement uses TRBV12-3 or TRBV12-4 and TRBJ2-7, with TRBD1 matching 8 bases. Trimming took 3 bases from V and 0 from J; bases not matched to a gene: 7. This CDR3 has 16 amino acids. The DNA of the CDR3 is TGTGCCAGCAGTTTTGATTTCGGGACAGGCTCCTACGAGCAGTACTTC. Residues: CASSFDFGTGSYEQYF.

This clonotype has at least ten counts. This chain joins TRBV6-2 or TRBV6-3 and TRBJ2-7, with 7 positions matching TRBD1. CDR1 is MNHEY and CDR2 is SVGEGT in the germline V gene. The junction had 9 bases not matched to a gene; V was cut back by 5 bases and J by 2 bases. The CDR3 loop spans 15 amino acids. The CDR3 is CASSPITGTAYEQYF. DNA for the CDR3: TGTGCCAGCAGTCCGATAACCGGGACAGCCTACGAGCAGTACTTC.

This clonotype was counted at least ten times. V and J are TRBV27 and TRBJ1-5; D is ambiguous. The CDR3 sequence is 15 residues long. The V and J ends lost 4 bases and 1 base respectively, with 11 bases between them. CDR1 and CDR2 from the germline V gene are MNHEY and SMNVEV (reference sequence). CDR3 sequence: CASSSLGDSNQPQHF. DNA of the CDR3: TGTGCCAGCAGTTCCCTCGGTGACAGCAATCAGCCCCAGCATTTT.

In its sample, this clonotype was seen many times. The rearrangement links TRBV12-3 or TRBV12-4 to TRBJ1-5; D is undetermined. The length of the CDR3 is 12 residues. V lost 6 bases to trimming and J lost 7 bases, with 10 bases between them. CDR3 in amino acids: CASSPGRQPQHF. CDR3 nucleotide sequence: TGTGCCAGCAGCCCGGGGAGGCAGCCCCAGCATTTT.

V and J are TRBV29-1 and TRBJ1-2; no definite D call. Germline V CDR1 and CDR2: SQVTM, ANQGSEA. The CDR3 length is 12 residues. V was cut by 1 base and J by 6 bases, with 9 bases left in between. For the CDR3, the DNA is TGCAGCGTTGAAGCCCAGTTGGATGGCTACACCTTC. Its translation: CSVEAQLDGYTF.

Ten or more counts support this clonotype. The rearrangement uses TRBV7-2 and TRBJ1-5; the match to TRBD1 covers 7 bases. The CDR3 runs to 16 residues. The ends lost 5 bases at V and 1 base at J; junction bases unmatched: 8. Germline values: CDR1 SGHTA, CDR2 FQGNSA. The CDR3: CASSPSTGISNQPQHF. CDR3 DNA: TGTGCCAGCAGCCCGTCGACAGGGATAAGCAATCAGCCCCAGCATTTT.